This TCR beta chain was identified during a study of T cell responses to AZD1222 COVID-19 vaccine. As to this clone: Its antigen is undetermined.

Study-level points and caveats: Donors, mostly white British, included more females; clonal diversity was possibly underestimated. Regions left unmutated in variants are reportedly the target of nearly half of spike-specific TCRs.

The data were produced by immunoSEQ multiplex PCR, yet TCRdb's version contains in-frame clones alone and is incomplete. The data hold over 150,000 clones, with over 80% observed a single time. Trimming removed 2 bases from V and 8 bases from J, with 11 bases in between. The CDR3 is 13 amino acids. Germline V gene lookup returns CDR1 KGHDR and CDR2 SFDVKD. The chain carries TRBV24-1 and TRBJ1-2; the D is unclear. The starting material was peripheral blood, obtained on day 0 of AZD1222 vaccination. The receptor was isolated from an adult in good health. DNA of the CDR3: TGTGCCACCAGTGATTCCGCCAAGGGCGGCTACACCTTC. It is translated as CATSDSAKGGYTF.